This TCR beta chain appears in the sequencing data of a study of T cell repertoires in cytomegalovirus infection. Whole-study context: Public TCR beta signatures marked donors with CMV infection and the matching HLA. Points from the study as a whole: Dominating the ex vivo response were TCR beta clonotypes that were CMV-specific and HLA-C-restricted. Frequencies of public TCR beta families were cumulated, and this identified carriers of CMV plus the relevant HLA.

TCRdb used MiXCR to reprocess the reads, holding one entry per CDR3 protein. The profile shows some 220,000 distinct CDR3 sequences, 6.5% of them singletons. V was trimmed by 5 bases and J by 4 bases, leaving 16 bases between them. The germline V gene has CDR1 MNHNY and CDR2 SVGAGI (reference sequence). This CDR3 is built from 15 residues. This clonotype has at least ten counts. Its antigen is not identified. This TCR was sampled from a human donor in good health (CMV status not recorded). Some clones in this sample may be carry-over from other donors' samples. The chain joins TRBV6-6 to TRBJ2-3, with D possibly TRBD1 on 5 matching bases. Sequenced input: PBMCs. This CDR3 reads CASSPTRQGPDTQYF. CDR3 bases: TGTGCCAGCAGTCCAACCCGGCAGGGCCCAGATACGCAGTATTTT.